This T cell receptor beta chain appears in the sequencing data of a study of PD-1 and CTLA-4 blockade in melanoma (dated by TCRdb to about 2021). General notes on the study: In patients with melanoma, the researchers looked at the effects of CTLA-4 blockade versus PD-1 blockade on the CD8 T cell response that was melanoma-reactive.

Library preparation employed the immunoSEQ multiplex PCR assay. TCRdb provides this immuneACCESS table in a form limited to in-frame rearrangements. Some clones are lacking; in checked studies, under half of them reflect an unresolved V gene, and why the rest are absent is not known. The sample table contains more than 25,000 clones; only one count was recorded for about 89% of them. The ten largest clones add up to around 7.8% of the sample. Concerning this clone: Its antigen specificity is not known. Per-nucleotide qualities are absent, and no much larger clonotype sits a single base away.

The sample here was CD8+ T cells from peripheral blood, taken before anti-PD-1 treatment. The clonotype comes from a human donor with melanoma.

In nucleotides, the sequence is TGTGCCAGCAGTTTAAGCGGCCCTGGGTACGAGCAGTACTTC. This is translated as CASSLSGPGYEQYF. The chain couples TRBV27 to TRBJ2-7; TRBD2 is a weak D gene call, 5 bases matching. V was cut back by 2 bases and J by 4 bases, leaving a gap of 12 bases between them. The CDR3 has 14 amino acids, counting the end cysteine and phenylalanine. Kept here is only the CDR3 DNA, which spans 42 bases and is read in frame from base 1. The germline V gene (reference sequence) specifies MNHEY as CDR1 and SMNVEV as CDR2.